These 20 T cell receptor beta chains share one sample of origin, sequenced in a study of OX40 agonist ivuxolimab in advanced cancers. Profiled with immunoSEQ multiplex PCR; TCRdb holds only in-frame clones, not every one. The sample carries under 25,000 clones, approximately 85% recorded once. The specimen comprised CD4+ or CD8+ T cells sorted from blood, sampled in a trial of the OX40 agonist ivuxolimab. The receptors derive from an adult with an advanced solid tumor such as melanoma, head and neck, liver or kidney cancer.

The rearrangement links TRBV5-1 to TRBJ1-2; D is undetermined. The germline V gene encodes CDR1 SGHRS and CDR2 YFSETQ. This CDR3 is 14 amino acids long. V lost 2 bases and J lost 0, with 8 bases in between. The CDR3 nucleotides are TGCGCCAGCAGCTTAACAGAGGCTAACTATGGCTACACCTTC. As protein: CASSLTEANYGYTF.

CDR3 protein: CASSEHSWSLGFF. The CDR3 DNA is TGTGCCAGCAGTGAACATAGTTGGTCCCTCGGATTCTTT. The V call is TRBV6-1, the J call TRBJ1-1; D is undetermined. Germline CDR1 and CDR2: MNHNS and SASEGT. The V and J ends lost 2 bases and 14 bases respectively, with 18 bases between them. The CDR3 covers 13 residues.

The rearrangement uses TRBV5-1 and TRBJ2-3, with TRBD1 identical over 12 bases. This CDR3 has 17 residues. The J segment lost 7 bases and the V segment lost 3 bases, leaving 12 bases of the junction unmatched. In germline, CDR1 is SGHRS, CDR2 YFSETQ. Here the CDR3 DNA reads TGCGCCAGCAGCTGGATGGAGGGGGACAGGGGGCGGAATACGCAGTATTTT. Encoded protein: CASSWMEGDRGRNTQYF.

The J gene is TRBJ1-3, the V gene TRBV18, with TRBD1 matching 7 bases. Germline-derived CDR1 and CDR2 are KGHSH and LQKENI. The CDR3 runs 16 residues. J lost 4 bases, V lost 0 bases, and 6 bases had no gene match. The CDR3: CASSPPNRGYGNTIYF. For the CDR3, the DNA is TGTGCCAGCTCACCACCGAACAGGGGCTACGGAAACACCATATATTTT.

The chain carries TRBV7-8 and TRBJ1-5; no clear D gene. The CDR3 sequence is 13 residues long. Germline CDR1 SGHVS, CDR2 FQNEAQ. Trimming left V 3 bases short and J 10 bases short, with 13 bases between. The CDR3 spells CASSFDTDRPQHF. The CDR3 DNA sequence: TGTGCCAGCAGCTTCGACACCGATCGACCCCAGCATTTT.

The chain has TRBV4-3 and TRBJ1-2; D remains ambiguous. The CDR3 spans 15 residues. V was shortened by 1 base and J by 4 bases, with 13 bases between the two germline ends. CDR1 and CDR2 from the germline V gene are LGHNA and YSLEER. CDR3 amino acids: CASSQGPGSLYGYTF. The CDR3 DNA reads TGCGCCAGCAGCCAAGGACCCGGCAGTCTCTATGGCTACACCTTC.

This clone was seen only once. V and J are TRBV19 and TRBJ2-1; perhaps TRBD2 as D (6 bases). V lost 5 bases and J lost 0, with 8 bases in between. The CDR3 consists of 14 residues. The V gene's germline CDR1 is LNHDA and CDR2 SQIVND (reference sequence). CDR3 in amino acids: CASSRGSSYNEQFF. The CDR3 coding sequence is TGTGCCAGTAGTCGGGGGAGCTCCTACAATGAGCAGTTCTTC.

The chain links TRBV7-3 to TRBJ1-2, with 8 bases identical to TRBD1. Unmatched junction bases numbered 4, after V lost 2 bases and J lost 2 bases. The germline V gene encodes CDR1 SGHTA and CDR2 FQGTGA. The CDR3 is 15 residues long. The CDR3 sequence is CASSLGQGANYGYTF. The CDR3, as DNA: TGTGCCAGCAGCTTAGGGCAGGGGGCGAACTATGGCTACACCTTC.

This clone has just a few counts. The chain joins TRBV18 to TRBJ1-5, with 8 positions matching TRBD1. The V segment lost 5 bases and the J segment 3 bases; nucleotides outside the gene matches: 6. This CDR3 comprises 15 residues. Germline lookup yields CDR1 KGHSH and CDR2 LQKENI. The CDR3 region is CASSLSQGANQPQHF. The CDR3 bases are TGTGCCAGCTCATTAAGCCAGGGGGCCAATCAGCCCCAGCATTTT.

The table lists this clone with a count of one. The chain combines TRBV2 with TRBJ2-2; D remains ambiguous. The V end lost 2 bases, the J end lost 6 bases, and 10 bases lay between the germline ends. Germline CDR1 is SNHLY and CDR2 is FYNNEI. CDR3 length: 14 amino acids. The CDR3 coding sequence is TGTGCCAGCAGTGAAAACCCGTGGGCCGGGGAGCTGTTTTTT. Its translation is CASSENPWAGELFF.

The rearrangement uses TRBV7-2 and TRBJ2-5; TRBD2 agrees at 8 bases. Germline V CDR1 and CDR2: SGHTA, FQGNSA. Trimming removed 5 bases from V and 5 bases from J; junction bases left unmatched: 10. This CDR3 comprises 15 residues. CDR3 residues: CASSPRGLGKETQYF. CDR3 nucleotide sequence: TGTGCCAGCAGCCCCCGGGGACTAGGGAAGGAGACCCAGTACTTC.

The chain carries TRBV30 and TRBJ1-5; 8 bases fit TRBD1. The CDR3 loop spans 15 amino acids. The J segment lost 5 bases and the V segment lost 2 bases, leaving 8 bases of the junction unmatched. The germline V gene has CDR1 GTSNPN and CDR2 SVGIG (reference sequence). CDR3 sequence (DNA): TGTGCCTGGAGTCACCCGGGACAGGCCGATCAGCCCCAGCATTTT. Translation gives CAWSHPGQADQPQHF.

The chain combines TRBV6-5 with TRBJ2-7; 8 bases line up with TRBD2. This CDR3 has 15 residues. Losses at the gene ends were 0 bases for V and 4 bases for J; bases not matched to a gene: 5. Germline CDR1 is MNHEY and CDR2 is SVGAGI. The DNA of the CDR3 is TGTGCCAGCAGTTACTCGTTCCGGGGGGGGTACGAGCAGTACTTC. Translated: CASSYSFRGGYEQYF.

This clone was detected only a few times. The J gene is TRBJ1-5, the V gene TRBV10-3; no clear D. V was pared by 4 bases and J by 1 base, with 5 bases between. This CDR3 spans 13 amino acids. Germline values: CDR1 ENHRY, CDR2 SYGVKD. As DNA, the CDR3 is TGTGCCATCAGTGTGGGGAGCAATCAGCCCCAGCATTTT. Amino acids: CAISVGSNQPQHF.

The CDR3 nucleotides are TGCGCCAGCAGCTTGAGGGGGGCAGATACCTACGAGCAGTACTTC. Translation: CASSLRGADTYEQYF. J is TRBJ2-7 and V is TRBV5-1; TRBD1 or TRBD2 may be the D gene (6 bases each). Germline-derived CDR1 and CDR2 are SGHRS and YFSETQ. V was cut by 1 base and J by 2 bases, with 13 bases left in between. The CDR3 contains 15 residues.

The V call is TRBV7-8, the J call TRBJ2-2; D is uncertain. Germline CDR1 and CDR2: SGHVS and FQNEAQ. With 1 base removed from V and 1 base from J, the gap between germline ends came to 7 bases. The CDR3 runs 15 residues. For the CDR3, the DNA is TGTGCCAGCAGCTTAGTGGCAGGGAACACCGGGGAGCTGTTTTTT. It translates to CASSLVAGNTGELFF.

The chain uses TRBV4-3 and TRBJ1-3; tentatively, D is TRBD1 (6 bases). CDR3 size: 15 residues. The V end lost 5 bases, the J end lost 5 bases, and 16 bases lay between the germline ends. From germline, CDR1 is LGHNA and CDR2 YSLEER. This CDR3 reads CASSYTFGQRNTIYF. CDR3 sequence (DNA): TGCGCCAGCAGCTATACCTTCGGACAGCGAAACACCATATATTTT.

The chain joins TRBV20-1 to TRBJ1-1; D is undetermined. This CDR3 has 11 residues. Looked up from germline, CDR1 is DFQATT and CDR2 is SNEGSKA (reference sequence). The germline V and J ends were trimmed by 6 bases and 8 bases, with 13 bases remaining between them. The CDR3 DNA follows: TGCAGTGCCCCTAGCTCGGTCGAAGCTTTCTTT. Amino acids: CSAPSSVEAFF.

The chain couples TRBV5-6 to TRBJ1-4, with a weak D call TRBD1 (6 bases). Germline values: CDR1 SGHDT, CDR2 YYEEEE. The CDR3 sequence is 14 residues long. V gave up 2 bases and J gave up 8 bases, with 13 bases separating them. CDR3: CASSFTGLREKLFF. CDR3 DNA: TGTGCCAGCAGCTTTACAGGGTTGCGGGAAAAACTGTTTTTT.

The rearrangement uses TRBV9 and TRBJ1-6; no definite D call. Per germline, CDR1 SGDLS and CDR2 YYNGEE. This CDR3 region has 13 residues. V was cut by 4 bases and J by 7 bases, with 9 bases left in between. Here the CDR3 DNA reads TGTGCCAGCAGCTTGACACCGAATTCACCCCTCCACTTT. It codes for CASSLTPNSPLHF.